These 13 T cell receptor beta chains originate from one sample sequenced in a study of blood T cell repertoires in COVID-19. Assay: immunoSEQ multiplex PCR; the TCRdb copy retains only in-frame clones and omits some. The sample has around 150,000 clones, 77% seen once. The sample was peripheral blood. These receptors were collected from a woman aged 45-60 years with active or convalescent COVID-19.

This chain uses TRBV19 with TRBJ2-7, with TRBD2 identical over 12 bases. The germline gives CDR1 LNHDA, CDR2 SQIVND (reference sequence). Trimming removed 2 bases from V and 6 bases from J; junction bases left unmatched: 8. This CDR3 contains 16 residues. CDR3 coding DNA: TGTGCCAGTAGTATACTCCCCACTAGCGGGAGGTTCGAGCAGTACTTC. Translation: CASSILPTSGRFEQYF.

This clone was seen only a few times. The chain joins TRBV7-8 to TRBJ2-2; 12 positions match TRBD2. The CDR3 consists of 17 residues. Trimming took 5 bases from V and 5 from J; bases not matched to a gene: 9. Germline CDR1 and CDR2: SGHVS and FQNEAQ. The CDR3 DNA follows: TGTGCCAGCAGCCCTCGGCTAGCGGGAGGGCAGACCGGGGAGCTGTTTTTT. This sequence encodes CASSPRLAGGQTGELFF. Full variable domain (missing parts from reference TRBV7-8 and TRBJ2-2): GAGVSQSPRYKVAKRGQDVALRCDPISGHVSLFWYQQALGQGPEFLTYFQNEAQLDKSGLPSDRFFAERPEGSVSTLKIQRTQQEDSAVYLCASSPRLAGGQTGELFFGEGSRLTVL.

The gene calls are TRBV5-1 and TRBJ2-1, with 9 positions matching TRBD2. Germline V CDR1 and CDR2: SGHRS, YFSETQ. The V gene end was trimmed by 0 bases and the J gene end by 6 bases; junction bases not matched to a gene: 7. This CDR3 is built from 16 residues. The CDR3 loop is CASSLGAGGTPNEQFF. DNA of the CDR3: TGCGCCAGCAGCTTGGGTGCGGGGGGGACCCCCAATGAGCAGTTCTTC.

The J gene is TRBJ1-3, the V gene TRBV19; no reliable D call. Germline CDR1 and CDR2: LNHDA and SQIVND (reference sequence). The CDR3 totals 15 residues. V was cut by 5 bases and J by 0 bases, with 11 bases left in between. The chain's CDR3 is CASSFTVYSGNTIYF. The CDR3 nucleotides are TGTGCCAGTAGTTTTACGGTCTACTCTGGAAACACCATATATTTT.

As DNA, the CDR3 is TGTGCCAGCTCCGACTTTGAGCAAGAGACCCAGTACTTC. As protein: CASSDFEQETQYF. The chain joins TRBV18 to TRBJ2-5; D gene uncertain. V lost 6 bases to trimming and J lost 2 bases, with 10 bases between them. CDR3 length: 13 amino acids. In germline, CDR1 is KGHSH, CDR2 LQKENI.

This chain links TRBV7-2 with TRBJ2-3, with a weak D call TRBD1 (5 bases). CDR1 and CDR2 from the germline V gene are SGHTA and FQGNSA. CDR3 length: 13 residues. V lost 3 bases to trimming and J lost 4 bases, with 8 bases between them. CDR3 in DNA: TGTGCCAGCAGCTTGCAGGGCCCAGATACGCAGTATTTT. It codes for CASSLQGPDTQYF.

The chain joins TRBV4-2 to TRBJ2-1, with 10 bases matching TRBD1. The V and J ends lost 4 bases and 4 bases, in that order; junction bases with no gene match: 10. Germline CDR1 is LGHNA and CDR2 is YNFKEQ. There are 17 residues in the CDR3. The CDR3 sequence is CASSRGWGTGEYNEQFF. Written as DNA, the CDR3 is TGTGCCAGCAGCCGGGGCTGGGGGACAGGGGAATACAATGAGCAGTTCTTC.

This clone was picked up a small number of times. The gene calls are TRBV5-6 and TRBJ2-3; perhaps TRBD1 as D (5 bases). The CDR3 runs 13 residues. Germline V gene data show CDR1 as SGHDT and CDR2 as YYEEEE. Deletions cut 4 bases from V and 6 bases from J, with 12 bases between. The chain's CDR3 is CASSRGRRDTQYF. DNA for the CDR3: TGTGCCAGCAGCAGGGGCCGTCGGGATACGCAGTATTTT.

The V and J genes are TRBV5-1 and TRBJ2-2; maybe TRBD1 (5 bases). The CDR3 is 14 amino acids. Trimming pared 0 bases from V and 4 bases from J, leaving 7 bases between. Germline loops: CDR1 SGHRS, CDR2 YFSETQ. For the CDR3, the DNA is TGCGCCAGCAGCTTGGGACAGCCCACCGGGGAGCTGTTTTTT. Residues: CASSLGQPTGELFF.

The gene calls are TRBV5-6 and TRBJ2-3; the D gene is possibly TRBD2 (5 bases). This CDR3 spans 12 amino acids. Germline lookup yields CDR1 SGHDT and CDR2 YYEEEE. The V and J ends lost 4 bases and 9 bases respectively, with 12 bases between them. The CDR3 is CASSRTLPTQYF. Here the CDR3 DNA reads TGTGCCAGCAGCAGGACTCTGCCGACGCAGTATTTT.

The rearrangement joins TRBV9 to TRBJ1-6; D perhaps matches TRBD1 (6 bases). Deletions cut 0 bases from V and 9 bases from J, with 10 bases between. CDR1 and CDR2 (germline): SGDLS, YYNGEE. CDR3 length: 14 amino acids. The CDR3 region is CASSVAGAGSPLHF. The CDR3 nucleotides are TGTGCCAGCAGCGTAGCAGGGGCCGGTTCACCCCTCCACTTT.

The rearrangement links TRBV6-8 to TRBJ1-5, with unresolved D. Germline values: CDR1 MNHGY, CDR2 SAAAGT. There are 12 residues in the CDR3. V dropped 5 bases and J dropped 9 bases, with 11 bases sitting between them. CDR3 sequence reads: CASSAGLGPQHF. Here the CDR3 DNA reads TGTGCCAGCAGTGCCGGACTGGGGCCCCAGCATTTT.

V usage is TRBV5-6 and J usage is TRBJ1-2; D may be TRBD1 (6 bases). The germline CDR1 and CDR2 sequences are SGHDT and YYEEEE. Trimming left V 2 bases short and J 2 bases short, with 10 bases between. This CDR3 contains 14 residues. CDR3 amino acids: CASSFAGVNYGYTF. The DNA for the CDR3 is TGTGCCAGCAGCTTCGCAGGGGTGAACTATGGCTACACCTTC.